The 16 T cell receptor beta chains in this list originate from one sample, sequenced in a study of blood T cells in healthy people across ages. With a J-beta primer mix and a sample-barcoded 5' primer, a second PCR ran about 6 to 11 cycles. TCRdb re-derived calls from the 5' RACE reads in MiXCR, one entry per CDR3 protein. This table holds hundreds of thousands of distinct CDR3 sequences, more than 45% found once. What was sequenced was blood. The receptors were gathered from a man aged 25 to 40 in good health.

This clonotype was seen more than once but under ten times. The gene calls are TRBV11-2 and TRBJ2-3, with 11 bases matching TRBD2. CDR3 length: 18 amino acids. Germline lookup yields CDR1 SGHAT and CDR2 FQNNGV. Trimming took 1 base from V and 5 from J; bases not matched to a gene: 11. The chain's CDR3 is CASSLVWLAGGERDTQYF. The CDR3 DNA reads TGTGCCAGCAGCTTAGTGTGGCTAGCGGGGGGCGAGAGAGATACGCAGTATTTT.

The J gene is TRBJ2-3, the V gene TRBV6-1; D is possibly TRBD2 (7 bases). Germline CDR1 reads MNHNS; CDR2 reads SASEGT. This CDR3 region has 16 residues. V shed 2 bases and J shed 4 bases, with 16 bases lying between them. DNA of the CDR3: TGTGCCAGCAGTGAACAAGGGGGGGGTTTCCCAGATACGCAGTATTTT. This encodes CASSEQGGGFPDTQYF.

As regards this clonotype: Its ends do not fully match the called genes, so a read error is possible. The chain is built from TRBV7-2 and TRBJ2-1; the match to TRBD2 covers 9 bases. Germline CDR1 reads SGHTA; CDR2 reads FQGNSA. The CDR3 length is 19 residues. The CDR3 here is CASSLFAGTSRSSCNEQFF. CDR3 nucleotide sequence: TGTGCCAGCAGCCTGTTTGCTGGGACTAGCAGGAGCTCCTGCAATGAGCAGTTCTTC.

Turning to this clonotype: A much larger clonotype is one base distant, so this may be a read error. The CDR3 DNA sequence: TGCGCCAGCAGCCAAGTGATAGGGACAGGGAGCCTCGAGCAGTACTTC. Protein sequence: CASSQVIGTGSLEQYF. The chain couples TRBV4-3 to TRBJ2-4, with 9 positions matching TRBD1. The J call is uncertain, as TRBJ2-7 better fits the DNA end. Germline CDR1 LGHNA, CDR2 YSLEER. CDR3 length: 16 amino acids.

The rearrangement joins TRBV10-3 to TRBJ2-1; D gene ambiguous. This CDR3 has 14 amino acids. Germline CDR1 reads ENHRY; CDR2 reads SYGVKD. Trimming pared 6 bases from V and 7 bases from J, leaving 16 bases between. The CDR3 reads CAISQIGIGNEQFF. The DNA for the CDR3 is TGTGCCATCAGCCAAATCGGTATCGGGAATGAGCAGTTCTTC.

The chain has TRBV12-3 or TRBV12-4 and TRBJ1-6; 11 bases are a match to TRBD1. V shed 4 bases, J shed 14 bases, and the junction held 4 bases outside the gene matches. The CDR3 is 13 amino acids. Here the CDR3 reads CASSWTGGGTLHF. The CDR3 nucleotides are TGTGCCAGCAGTTGGACAGGGGGCGGGACCCTCCACTTT.

This clonotype was picked up a small number of times. This rearrangement joins TRBV2 to TRBJ1-6; D is undetermined. The V gene lost 2 bases and the J gene lost 6 bases, with 11 bases spanning the gap. The germline V gene encodes CDR1 SNHLY and CDR2 FYNNEI. The CDR3 has 15 residues. The CDR3 is CASSEFQWGNSPLHF. The CDR3 coding sequence is TGTGCCAGCAGTGAATTCCAATGGGGTAATTCACCCCTCCACTTT.

This clonotype appeared a few times. V usage is TRBV6-5 and J usage is TRBJ2-5, with no clear D. The germline CDR1 and CDR2 sequences are MNHEY and SVGAGI. The length of the CDR3 is 14 residues. V was cut by 3 bases and J by 5 bases, with 13 bases left in between. The CDR3 DNA reads TGTGCCAGCAGTTATGGTATGGGTTCGGAGACCCAGTACTTC. It encodes CASSYGMGSETQYF.

This chain uses TRBV2 with TRBJ1-2; maybe TRBD1 (5 bases). Germline assignment: CDR1 SNHLY and CDR2 FYNNEI. CDR3 length: 14 amino acids. The V gene lost 2 bases and the J gene lost 5 bases, with 12 bases spanning the gap. The DNA of the CDR3 is TGTGCCAGCAGTGAATCGCCAGGGAGATATGGCTACACCTTC. Protein: CASSESPGRYGYTF.

This clonotype came up a few times. This chain joins TRBV9 and TRBJ2-5; a possible D gene is TRBD1 (5 bases). This CDR3 contains 18 residues. CDR1 is SGDLS, CDR2 YYNGEE, per germline. The V gene lost 2 bases and the J gene lost 4 bases, with 24 bases spanning the gap. The CDR3 DNA reads TGTGCCAGCAGCGTTTCTTCAGGGCAGCGCAGATTCGGAGAGACCCAGTACTTC. This sequence encodes CASSVSSGQRRFGETQYF.

This clonotype was detected once. J is TRBJ2-5 and V is TRBV12-3 or TRBV12-4, with TRBD2 as a possible D gene (6 bases). The V gene lost 6 bases and the J gene lost 5 bases, with 13 bases spanning the gap. The CDR3 spans 13 residues. The CDR3 DNA follows: TGTGCCAGCAGGCCCGCGGGGCTGGAGACCCAGTACTTC. It translates to CASRPAGLETQYF.

The gene calls are TRBV29-1 and TRBJ2-1, with 8 bases that match TRBD1. V was pared by 5 bases and J by 8 bases, with 11 bases of the junction left unmatched. The CDR3 contains 14 residues. Germline V gene lookup returns CDR1 SQVTM and CDR2 ANQGSEA. The CDR3, as DNA: TGCAGCGTTCCATCACGGACAGGGAGAGATGAGCAGTTCTTC. It is translated as CSVPSRTGRDEQFF.

V usage is TRBV29-1 and J usage is TRBJ1-2; 8 nucleotides match TRBD1. V was clipped by 1 base and J by 5 bases; unmatched bases: 3. Germline loops: CDR1 SQVTM, CDR2 ANQGSEA. CDR3 length equals 13 residues. The CDR3 spells CSVEARGRYGYTF. CDR3 DNA: TGCAGCGTTGAAGCCAGGGGGCGTTATGGCTACACCTTC. The variable domain in full, completed from reference TRBV29-1 and TRBJ1-2, reads SAVISQKPSRDICQRGTSLTIQCQVDSQVTMMFWYRQQPGQSLTLIATANQGSEATYESGFVIDKFPISRPNLTFSTLTVSNMSPEDSSIYLCSVEARGRYGYTFGSGTRLTVV.

This clonotype was counted a few times. This chain joins TRBV4-2 and TRBJ1-1; possible D gene TRBD1, 6 bases. V lost 6 bases and J lost 6, with 17 bases in between. The CDR3 sequence is 14 residues long. The V gene's germline CDR1 is LGHNA and CDR2 YNFKEQ. In nucleotides, the CDR3 is TGTGCCAGCAGTCAAAAAGCGGGGGGCCCTGAAGCTTTCTTT. This codes for CASSQKAGGPEAFF.

The chain uses TRBV6-1 and TRBJ2-7; D is perhaps TRBD2 (5 bases). The CDR3 totals 15 residues. V lost 2 bases to trimming and J lost 3 bases, with 14 bases between them. The V gene's germline CDR1 is MNHNS and CDR2 SASEGT. In DNA, the CDR3 is TGTGCCAGCAGTGAACCTCCAGCGGTACTCTACGAGCAGTACTTC. It specifies CASSEPPAVLYEQYF.

The chain is built from TRBV30 and TRBJ2-3, with D hard to call. Per the germline V gene, CDR1 is GTSNPN and CDR2 is SVGIG (reference sequence). The CDR3 extends over 13 amino acids. Trimming took 3 bases from V and 1 from J, leaving 8 bases between them. The CDR3, as DNA: TGTGCCTGGAGGAGCGCGGGCACAGATACGCAGTATTTT. Protein product: CAWRSAGTDTQYF.